Described below is a single T cell receptor (beta chain) sequence and its context. The antigen is undetermined. The Oncomine TCR Beta short-read assay sequenced DNA from cultured CD4+ T cells. The authors extracted genomic DNA from cultured CD4+ T cells. Using its own MiXCR run on the PCR reads, TCRdb lists one record per CDR3 protein. The sample has just under 20,000 distinct CDR3 sequences, more than 45% seen once. These data are taken from a study of vaccination and CD4 T cells after COVID-19. Looking at the study overall: Control wells got either CEFX epitopes, HIV-1 Nef peptides, or no peptide at all.

Study-level results: Convalescent patients' clones that were vaccine-specific were spike mono-reactive in 304 of 307 cases.

The junction had 5 bases not matched to a gene; V was cut back by 5 bases and J by 2 bases. Germline CDR1 SGHNT, CDR2 YENEEA. CDR3 length: 15 amino acids. Treatment of the sample: approximately 9-day PBMC culture with coronavirus spike peptide pools or control peptides (ViraFEST assay). The TCR was taken from a human donor who had recovered from COVID-19. The chain couples TRBV11-3 to TRBJ2-5; 10 positions agree with TRBD2. The specimen comprised CD4+ T cells from blood, cultured in vitro, sampled before SARS-CoV-2 vaccination. The CDR3 sequence: CASSQSSGGQETQYF. CDR3 sequence (DNA): TGTGCCAGCAGCCAATCTAGCGGGGGTCAAGAGACCCAGTACTTC. The full variable domain, completed using reference TRBV11-3 and TRBJ2-5, is EAGVVQSPRYKIIEKKQPVAFWCNPISGHNTLYWYLQNLGQGPELLIRYENEEAVDDSQLPKDRFSAERLKGVDSTLKIQPAELGDSAVYLCASSQSSGGQETQYFGPGTRLLVL.